The next 27 T cell receptor beta chains were all read from a single sample in a study of regulatory dendritic cells for organ transplantation. Data came from immunoSEQ multiplex PCR; TCRdb stores just in-frame clones and leaves some out. The sample yields roughly 34,000 clones, about 88% seen once. What was sequenced was naive CD4+ T cells from blood. This sample's subset: CD45RA+ naive T cells. The receptors originated from a human donor in good health.

CDR3 DNA sequence: TGTGCCAGCACCATGGGGGGTGGGGCGGTCCTGAACACTGAAGCTTTCTTT. This codes for CASTMGGGAVLNTEAFF. The chain is built from TRBV4-2 and TRBJ1-1; D is possibly TRBD1 (5 bases). Germline-derived CDR1 and CDR2 are LGHNA and YNFKEQ. CDR3 length equals 17 residues. Trimming removed 7 bases at V and 0 bases at J, with 21 bases between.

V gene TRBV11-1 combines with J gene TRBJ2-5, with D possibly TRBD2 on 6 matching bases. This CDR3 contains 16 residues. With 4 bases removed from V and 1 base from J, the gap between germline ends came to 16 bases. Germline V gene sequence: CDR1 SGHAT, CDR2 FQDESV (reference sequence). The CDR3 here is CASSSRGGMSQETQYF. CDR3 coding DNA: TGTGCCAGCAGCTCTAGAGGAGGGATGAGCCAAGAGACCCAGTACTTC. The full variable domain, rest sourced from reference TRBV11-1 and TRBJ2-5, is EAEVAQSPRYKITEKSQAVAFWCDPISGHATLYWYRQILGQGPELLVQFQDESVVDDSQLPKDRFSAERLKGVDSTLKIQPAELGDSAMYLCASSSRGGMSQETQYFGPGTRLLVL.

The V gene is TRBV7-6, the J gene TRBJ2-2; D ambiguous. Trimming left V 3 bases short and J 1 base short, with 9 bases between. The germline CDR1 and CDR2 sequences are SGHVS and FNYEAQ. There are 15 residues in the CDR3. The CDR3 region has the DNA TGTGCCAGCAGCTTGGTACCCCTGAACACCGGGGAGCTGTTTTTT. It encodes CASSLVPLNTGELFF.

The chain recombines TRBV18 with TRBJ2-7, with 8 bases identical to TRBD2. The V and J ends lost 3 bases and 3 bases, in that order; junction bases with no gene match: 13. This CDR3 comprises 17 residues. The germline V gene has CDR1 KGHSH and CDR2 LQKENI. CDR3 amino acids: CASSPGRGIAGIYEQYF. DNA for the CDR3: TGTGCCAGCTCACCTGGGCGGGGCATAGCGGGGATCTACGAGCAGTACTTC.

This rearrangement joins TRBV5-1 to TRBJ2-3; 9 bases align to TRBD2. The CDR3 is 14 residues long. With V trimmed by 6 bases and J by 2 bases, 4 bases remained unmatched. CDR1 is SGHRS, CDR2 YFSETQ, per germline. The DNA of the CDR3 is TGCGCCAGCACGGAGCGGGAGGTCACAGATACGCAGTATTTT. Its translation is CASTEREVTDTQYF.

V and J are TRBV7-8 and TRBJ2-7; 9 bases line up with TRBD1. Trimming at V came to 3 bases and at J to 1 base, leaving 1 base not matched to a gene. The CDR3 covers 14 residues. Germline-derived CDR1 and CDR2 are SGHVS and FQNEAQ. The CDR3 protein is CASSLTGGSYEQYF. The CDR3 coding sequence is TGTGCCAGCAGCTTGACAGGGGGATCCTACGAGCAGTACTTC. Variable domain in full (rest from reference TRBV7-8 and TRBJ2-7): GAGVSQSPRYKVAKRGQDVALRCDPISGHVSLFWYQQALGQGPEFLTYFQNEAQLDKSGLPSDRFFAERPEGSVSTLKIQRTQQEDSAVYLCASSLTGGSYEQYFGPGTRLTVT.

V gene TRBV7-9 combines with J gene TRBJ1-1; the D gene is possibly TRBD1 (5 bases). The CDR3 loop spans 13 amino acids. CDR1 SEHNR and CDR2 FQNEAQ come from the germline V gene (reference sequence). V lost 5 bases and J 2 bases, leaving 9 bases between the germline ends. CDR3 nucleotides: TGTGCCAGCAGCAACGACAGAAACACTGAAGCTTTCTTT. Its translation is CASSNDRNTEAFF. Full variable domain (outside the CDR3, taken from reference TRBV7-9 and TRBJ1-1): DTGVSQNPRHKITKRGQNVTFRCDPISEHNRLYWYRQTLGQGPEFLTYFQNEAQLEKSRLLSDRFSAERPKGSFSTLEIQRTEQGDSAMYLCASSNDRNTEAFFGQGTRLTVV.

The chain employs TRBV11-2 and TRBJ2-7, with D perhaps TRBD2 (6 bases). The CDR3 contains 17 residues. CDR1 and CDR2 (germline): SGHAT, FQNNGV. Trimming cost V 2 bases and J 1 base, with 18 bases left between them. CDR3 sequence: CASSLFLLGSGSYEQYF. The CDR3 DNA follows: TGTGCCAGCAGCTTATTCCTTTTGGGTAGCGGATCCTACGAGCAGTACTTC.

The V call is TRBV7-2, the J call TRBJ2-5, with 12 bases lining up with TRBD2. The CDR3 totals 16 residues. V lost 4 bases to trimming and J lost 4 bases; unmatched junction nucleotides: 7. CDR1 and CDR2 (germline): SGHTA, FQGNSA. In nucleotides, the CDR3 is TGTGCCAGCAGCTCCCAGCTAGCGGGGGGGCGAGAGACCCAGTACTTC. Amino acid sequence: CASSSQLAGGRETQYF.

The chain joins TRBV27 to TRBJ2-3; D may correspond to TRBD1 or TRBD2 (5 bases each). V dropped 5 bases and J dropped 2 bases, with 17 bases sitting between them. CDR3 length: 16 residues. Germline lookup yields CDR1 MNHEY and CDR2 SMNVEV (reference sequence). The CDR3 DNA reads TGTGCCAGCAGTACCCTGATGGGGGTCTCCACAGATACGCAGTATTTT. Translated, it gives CASSTLMGVSTDTQYF.

The genes are TRBV5-5 and TRBJ2-3; no firm D call. The CDR3 sequence is 17 residues long. Germline V gene sequence: CDR1 SGHKS, CDR2 YYEKEE (reference sequence). V was trimmed by 0 bases and J by 0 bases, leaving 14 bases between them. The CDR3 is CASSLVPLLPSTDTQYF. The CDR3 DNA reads as TGTGCCAGCAGCTTGGTTCCTCTGTTGCCTAGCACAGATACGCAGTATTTT. The variable domain in full, completed from reference TRBV5-5 and TRBJ2-3, reads DAGVTQSPTHLIKTRGQQVTLRCSPISGHKSVSWYQQVLGQGPQFIFQYYEKEERGRGNFPDRFSARQFPNYSSELNVNALLLGDSALYLCASSLVPLLPSTDTQYFGPGTRLTVL.

This rearrangement joins TRBV28 to TRBJ1-1; unclear D gene. Trimming stripped 2 bases from V and 8 bases from J, with 6 bases between. There are 11 residues in the CDR3. Germline CDR1 and CDR2: MDHEN and SYDVKM. The CDR3 bases are TGTGCCAGCAGTTTAAAGAGGGAAGCTTTCTTT. Its protein product is CASSLKREAFF. Full variable domain (remainder filled in from reference TRBV28 and TRBJ1-1): DVKVTQSSRYLVKRTGEKVFLECVQDMDHENMFWYRQDPGLGLRLIYFSYDVKMKEKGDIPEGYSVSREKKERFSLILESASTNQTSMYLCASSLKREAFFGQGTRLTVV.

The chain has TRBV7-9 and TRBJ2-5, with D hard to call. The CDR3 length is 16 residues. Germline V gene lookup returns CDR1 SEHNR and CDR2 FQNEAQ (reference sequence). V shed 4 bases and J shed 2 bases, with 17 bases lying between them. The CDR3 coding sequence is TGTGCCAGCAGCTCCCTGGTAGGCCTGGCTCAAGAGACCCAGTACTTC. Its translation: CASSSLVGLAQETQYF. Supplemented by reference TRBV7-9 and TRBJ2-5, the full variable domain reads DTGVSQNPRHKITKRGQNVTFRCDPISEHNRLYWYRQTLGQGPEFLTYFQNEAQLEKSRLLSDRFSAERPKGSFSTLEIQRTEQGDSAMYLCASSSLVGLAQETQYFGPGTRLLVL.

The J gene is TRBJ1-2, the V gene TRBV5-4; the D gene is possibly TRBD1 (6 bases). Germline CDR1 and CDR2: SGHNT and YYREEE (reference sequence). This CDR3 is built from 17 residues. V was shortened by 4 bases and J by 0 bases, with 19 bases between the two germline ends. CDR3 loop: CASSIRPVGGPNYGYTF. CDR3 DNA: TGTGCCAGCAGCATAAGACCCGTGGGGGGGCCTAACTATGGCTACACCTTC.

V gene TRBV7-2 combines with J gene TRBJ2-1; tentatively, D is TRBD2 (7 bases). This CDR3 has 14 amino acids. Trimming removed 0 bases at V and 9 bases at J, with 12 bases between. Germline CDR1 SGHTA, CDR2 FQGNSA. This chain's CDR3 is CASSLAGGPSEQFF. CDR3 coding DNA: TGTGCCAGCAGCTTAGCGGGGGGGCCGAGTGAGCAGTTCTTC.

This clone was counted only a few times. V and J are TRBV25-1 and TRBJ1-2; D unclear. The V gene lost 2 bases and the J gene lost 10 bases, with 8 bases spanning the gap. This CDR3 spans 11 amino acids. Germline lookup yields CDR1 MGHDK and CDR2 SYGVNS. In nucleotides, the CDR3 is TGTGCCAGCAGTGAAGTATCGGCCTACACCTTC. Its protein is CASSEVSAYTF.

This sequence joins TRBV12-5 and TRBJ1-2; TRBD1 aligns across 8 bases. J lost 4 bases, V lost 1 base, and 2 bases had no gene match. This CDR3 contains 14 residues. Germline-derived CDR1 and CDR2 are LGHNT and FRNRAP. The CDR3 region has the DNA TGTGCTAGTGGTTTGGGAACAGGGGGCTATGGCTACACCTTC. Amino acids: CASGLGTGGYGYTF.

The rearrangement uses TRBV30 and TRBJ1-6; D possibly corresponds to TRBD1 (6 bases). The CDR3 is 17 residues long. Trimming removed 2 bases at V and 4 bases at J, with 18 bases between. Germline loops: CDR1 GTSNPN, CDR2 SVGIG (reference sequence). The CDR3 here is CAWSRGRGNRYNSPLHF. The CDR3, as DNA: TGTGCCTGGAGTAGAGGCAGGGGCAATAGGTATAATTCACCCCTCCACTTT.

V gene TRBV30 combines with J gene TRBJ2-7; 11 bases fit TRBD2. The length of the CDR3 is 14 residues. J gave up 5 bases and V 5 bases, and 8 bases lay outside the gene matches. Germline CDR1 reads GTSNPN; CDR2 reads SVGIG (reference sequence). The CDR3 here is CAWGRGLAVHEQYF. The CDR3 DNA reads as TGTGCCTGGGGGCGGGGACTAGCGGTCCACGAGCAGTACTTC.

The rearrangement uses TRBV19 and TRBJ2-1; TRBD2 agrees at 14 bases. This CDR3 is 18 amino acids long. Germline CDR1 is LNHDA and CDR2 is SQIVND (reference sequence). Losses at the gene ends were 3 bases for V and 4 bases for J; bases not matched to a gene: 8. DNA of the CDR3: TGTGCCAGTAGTATCAAGACTAGCGGGGGGGCTCCTTACAATGAGCAGTTCTTC. Protein: CASSIKTSGGAPYNEQFF.

The chain carries TRBV28 and TRBJ1-5, with no clear D. The germline V and J ends were trimmed by 1 base and 1 base, with 5 bases remaining between them. Germline CDR1 and CDR2: MDHEN and SYDVKM. The CDR3 is 14 residues long. The CDR3 DNA reads TGTGCCAGCAGTTTATTAGGGAGCAATCAGCCCCAGCATTTT. Residues: CASSLLGSNQPQHF.

On this clone itself: One end of the junction does not line up with germline, which may come from a read error. The gene calls are TRBV10-3 and TRBJ1-2; no clear D gene. The CDR3 has 14 amino acids. Germline V gene data show CDR1 as ENHRY and CDR2 as SYGVKD. This chain's CDR3 is CASSYSRETDGYTF. The CDR3 bases are TGTGCCAGCAGTTACTCAAGGGAGACTGATGGCTACACCTTC.

The chain links TRBV6-1 to TRBJ2-7; perhaps TRBD2 as D (5 bases). This CDR3 has 13 residues. Trimming took 8 bases from V and 0 from J, leaving 11 bases between them. The germline CDR1 and CDR2 sequences are MNHNS and SASEGT. The CDR3 DNA sequence: TGTGCCAGCCGGGGTGGTTTCTCCTACGAGCAGTACTTC. Translation: CASRGGFSYEQYF.

The chain uses TRBV14 and TRBJ1-1, with D maybe TRBD1 (5 bases). The CDR3 loop spans 18 amino acids. The germline V gene has CDR1 SGHDN and CDR2 FVKESK. V dropped 6 bases and J dropped 0 bases, with 23 bases sitting between them. The CDR3 nucleotides read TGTGCCAGCAGTCCTCGTAAGGGGATCCCAATCATGAACACTGAAGCTTTCTTT. It codes for CASSPRKGIPIMNTEAFF.

The V call is TRBV5-8, the J call TRBJ2-7; the D gene is possibly TRBD2 (5 bases). Germline values: CDR1 SGHTS, CDR2 YDEGEE. CDR3 size: 14 residues. V dropped 6 bases and J dropped 2 bases, with 15 bases sitting between them. The CDR3 region has the DNA TGTGCCAGCAACCCCTGGGAGAAAGCCTACGAGCAGTACTTC. Its translation: CASNPWEKAYEQYF. The full variable domain, rest sourced from reference TRBV5-8 and TRBJ2-7, is EAGVTQSPTHLIKTRGQQATLRCSPISGHTSVYWYQQALGLGLQFLLWYDEGEERNRGNFPPRFSGRQFPNYSSELNVNALELEDSALYLCASNPWEKAYEQYFGPGTRLTVT.

The rearrangement joins TRBV28 to TRBJ1-5; D gene ambiguous. This CDR3 has 12 amino acids. With 6 bases removed from V and 3 bases from J, the gap between germline ends came to 6 bases. Germline V lookup: CDR1 MDHEN, CDR2 SYDVKM. The CDR3 here is CASRSPNQPQHF. The CDR3 bases are TGTGCCAGCAGGAGCCCCAATCAGCCCCAGCATTTT.

The DNA of the CDR3 is TGCGCCAGCAGCTTGGGACAGGGGCCCTATCAGCCCCAGCATTTT. Protein: CASSLGQGPYQPQHF. The chain joins TRBV5-1 to TRBJ1-5; 8 nucleotides agree with TRBD1. The CDR3 contains 15 residues. V lost 0 bases and J lost 5; bases outside the gene matches: 4. Germline CDR1 SGHRS, CDR2 YFSETQ.